This T cell receptor (beta chain) stems from a study of shared clonotypes between healthy human individuals. The V and J ends lost 6 bases and 3 bases respectively, with 9 bases between them. The CDR3 length is 13 residues. The germline CDR1 and CDR2 sequences are SNHLY and FYNNEI. This clone was found many times. Sequenced by immunoSEQ multiplex PCR; TCRdb stores in-frame clones only, minus some. Altogether over 400,000 clones are present, about 84% being singletons, with the ten largest covering about 13%. The clonotype originates from a middle-aged woman in good health. Some clones in this sample may be carry-over from other donors' samples. The chain is built from TRBV2 and TRBJ1-5, with D tentatively TRBD1 (6 bases). Input material: PBMCs. As DNA, the CDR3 is TGTGCCAGCAGAGGGGACAACAATCAGCCCCAGCATTTT. This translates into CASRGDNNQPQHF.